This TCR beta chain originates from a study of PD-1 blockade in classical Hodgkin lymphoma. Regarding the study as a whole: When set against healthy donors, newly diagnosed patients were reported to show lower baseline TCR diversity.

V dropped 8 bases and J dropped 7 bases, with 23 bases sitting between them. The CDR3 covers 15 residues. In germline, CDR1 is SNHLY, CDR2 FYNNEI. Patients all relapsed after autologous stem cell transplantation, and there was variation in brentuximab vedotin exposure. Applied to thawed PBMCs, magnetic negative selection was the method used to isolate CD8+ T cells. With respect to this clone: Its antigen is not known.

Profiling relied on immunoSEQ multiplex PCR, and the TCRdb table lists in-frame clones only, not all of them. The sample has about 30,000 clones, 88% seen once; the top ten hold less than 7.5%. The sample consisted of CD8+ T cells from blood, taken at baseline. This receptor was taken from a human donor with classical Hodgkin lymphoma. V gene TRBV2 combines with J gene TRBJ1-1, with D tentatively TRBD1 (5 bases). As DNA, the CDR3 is TGTGCCAGCTCAGTGGTAGGGGAGGGCGGTTTTGAAGCTTTCTTT. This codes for CASSVVGEGGFEAFF. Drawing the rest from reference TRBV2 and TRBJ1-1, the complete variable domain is EPEVTQTPSHQVTQMGQEVILRCVPISNHLYFYWYRQILGQKVEFLVSFYNNEISEKSEIFDDQFSVERPDGSNFTLKIRSTKLEDSAMYFCASSVVGEGGFEAFFGQGTRLTVV.